The clone carrying this T cell receptor (beta chain) was seen at least ten times. Its antigen is still unknown. This entry belongs to a study of Graves' ophthalmopathy and Graves' hyperthyroidism. Overall study findings and caveats: The majority of expanded thyroid clonotypes above 0.001 frequency also occurred in blood.

Trimming removed 0 bases from V and 2 bases from J, with 7 bases in between. This CDR3 has 14 amino acids. CDR1 is SGHTA and CDR2 is FQGNSA in the germline V gene. Amplifying from RNA transcripts, the study obtained TCR beta CDR3 regions. RT-PCR with HTBI primers came first, then second-round multiplex PCR. TCRdb reanalysed the multiplex PCR reads using MiXCR and keeps one entry per CDR3 protein. The table has 600,000 to 950,000 distinct CDR3 sequences, around 40% seen once. This chain connects TRBV7-2 to TRBJ2-5; D call uncertain. This TCR was recovered from an adult man with Graves' ophthalmopathy. Sequenced input: peripheral blood. The CDR3 bases are TGTGCCAGCAGCTTAGCGCTGGGACAAGAGACCCAGTACTTC. Amino acids: CASSLALGQETQYF. Supplemented by reference TRBV7-2 and TRBJ2-5, the full variable domain reads GAGVSQSPSNKVTEKGKDVELRCDPISGHTALYWYRQSLGQGLEFLIYFQGNSAPDKSGLPSDRFSAERTGGSVSTLTIQRTQQEDSAVYLCASSLALGQETQYFGPGTRLLVL.